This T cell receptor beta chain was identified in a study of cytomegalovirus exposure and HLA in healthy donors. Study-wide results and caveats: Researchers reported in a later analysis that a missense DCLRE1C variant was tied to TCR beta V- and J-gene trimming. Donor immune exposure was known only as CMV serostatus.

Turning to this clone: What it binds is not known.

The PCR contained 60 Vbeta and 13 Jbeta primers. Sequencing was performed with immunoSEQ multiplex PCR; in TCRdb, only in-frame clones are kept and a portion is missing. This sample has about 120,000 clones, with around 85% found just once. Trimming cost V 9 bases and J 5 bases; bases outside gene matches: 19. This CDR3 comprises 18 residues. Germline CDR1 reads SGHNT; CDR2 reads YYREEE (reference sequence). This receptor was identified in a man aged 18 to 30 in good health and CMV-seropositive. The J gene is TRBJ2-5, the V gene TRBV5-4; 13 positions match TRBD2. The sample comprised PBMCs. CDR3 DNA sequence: TGTGCCACTTCATGGAGGACTAGCGGGAGTGGTCTGCGGGAGACCCAGTACTTC. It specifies CATSWRTSGSGLRETQYF.